Below are 10 T cell receptor beta chains sequenced from a single sample in a study of CD8+ T cells in alopecia areata. Once RNA had been extracted, it was reverse transcribed into cDNA to act as the sequencing template. Data came from immunoSEQ multiplex PCR; TCRdb stores just in-frame clones and leaves some out. The sample includes some 110,000 clones, more than 30% of them seen just once. The sample taken for sequencing was CD4+ T cells sorted from blood. Source of these receptors: a human donor with alopecia areata.

V usage is TRBV2 and J usage is TRBJ2-1, with D unresolved. This CDR3 has 13 amino acids. Germline-derived CDR1 and CDR2 are SNHLY and FYNNEI. V dropped 4 bases and J dropped 4 bases, with 8 bases sitting between them. The CDR3 region is CASSVSGYNEQFF. The CDR3 coding sequence is TGTGCCAGCAGTGTATCCGGATACAATGAGCAGTTCTTC.

The chain couples TRBV19 to TRBJ2-5; D is undetermined. Germline CDR1 LNHDA, CDR2 SQIVND (reference sequence). Trimming took off 5 bases at V and 0 bases at J, with 7 bases between the two ends. The CDR3 has 13 amino acids. CDR3 region: CASSPIHQETQYF. The CDR3 coding sequence is TGTGCCAGTAGTCCCATTCACCAAGAGACCCAGTACTTC.

The gene calls are TRBV7-2 and TRBJ1-2; D is uncertain. The CDR3 covers 13 residues. Trimming stripped 6 bases from V and 6 bases from J, with 14 bases between. Germline-derived CDR1 and CDR2 are SGHTA and FQGNSA. The CDR3 nucleotides read TGTGCCAGCAGTTCTTATTCCAGTGATGGCTACACCTTC. Its translation is CASSSYSSDGYTF.

This clone came up a few times. The chain is built from TRBV29-1 and TRBJ2-7, with TRBD1 matching 10 bases. CDR3 length equals 13 residues. The ends lost 7 bases at V and 3 bases at J; junction bases unmatched: 6. Germline assignment: CDR1 SQVTM and CDR2 ANQGSEA. CDR3 nucleotide sequence: TGCAGCGCCTTCCGGGACAGGGGCTACGAGCAGTACTTC. The encoded protein is CSAFRDRGYEQYF.

This chain uses TRBV7-3 with TRBJ1-2; unclear D gene. The CDR3 spans 13 residues. Trimming removed 4 bases from V and 8 bases from J, with 14 bases in between. Germline lookup yields CDR1 SGHTA and CDR2 FQGTGA. The CDR3 nucleotides read TGTGCCAGCAGCTCTGGAACGGTCGAGGGCTACACCTTC. Amino acid sequence: CASSSGTVEGYTF.

This rearrangement joins TRBV29-1 to TRBJ2-3; D possibly corresponds to TRBD1 (6 bases). The CDR3 contains 14 residues. The germline V gene encodes CDR1 SQVTM and CDR2 ANQGSEA. The V end was cut by 7 bases, the J end by 0 bases, with 14 bases between. The CDR3 bases are TGCAGCGCCCACGACAGGAGTAGCACAGATACGCAGTATTTT. Translating gives CSAHDRSSTDTQYF.

The CDR3 sequence is CASRGRGHTGELFF. The CDR3 coding sequence is TGTGCCAGCAGGGGCAGGGGACACACCGGGGAGCTGTTTTTT. The chain combines TRBV7-8 with TRBJ2-2; D is perhaps TRBD1 (6 bases). This CDR3 is 14 amino acids long. CDR1 SGHVS and CDR2 FQNEAQ come from the germline V gene. The ends were cut back, 6 bases at V and 3 bases at J, with 11 bases in the middle.

V and J are TRBV5-4 and TRBJ2-3; 7 positions match TRBD1. The V gene's germline CDR1 is SGHNT and CDR2 YYREEE (reference sequence). Trimming at V came to 4 bases and at J to 1 base, leaving 6 bases not matched to a gene. This CDR3 is 15 amino acids long. DNA for the CDR3: TGTGCCAGCAGCCCCGACAGGGCGGGCACAGATACGCAGTATTTT. Protein product: CASSPDRAGTDTQYF. The entire variable domain, with the rest obtained from reference TRBV5-4 and TRBJ2-3, is as follows: ETGVTQSPTHLIKTRGQQVTLRCSSQSGHNTVSWYQQALGQGPQFIFQYYREEENGRGNFPPRFSGLQFPNYSSELNVNALELDDSALYLCASSPDRAGTDTQYFGPGTRLTVL.

This clone was seen a handful of times. The chain carries TRBV29-1 and TRBJ2-7; 7 positions agree with TRBD2. With V trimmed by 6 bases and J by 4 bases, 15 bases remained unmatched. Germline V CDR1 and CDR2: SQVTM, ANQGSEA. There are 15 residues in the CDR3. CDR3 nucleotides: TGCAGCGTACCCGATCAGCGGGGCCCGCCTTACGAGCAGTACTTC. Translating it yields CSVPDQRGPPYEQYF.

This clone was observed many times. The chain couples TRBV18 to TRBJ1-5; tentative D call: TRBD1 (5 bases). The CDR3 loop spans 14 amino acids. Germline CDR1 KGHSH, CDR2 LQKENI. Between the trimmed V and J ends, which lost 4 bases and 7 bases, there was a span of 14 bases. The CDR3 sequence: CASSLGAPGQPQHF. The CDR3 region has the DNA TGTGCCAGCTCACTCGGGGCACCGGGCCAGCCCCAGCATTTT.